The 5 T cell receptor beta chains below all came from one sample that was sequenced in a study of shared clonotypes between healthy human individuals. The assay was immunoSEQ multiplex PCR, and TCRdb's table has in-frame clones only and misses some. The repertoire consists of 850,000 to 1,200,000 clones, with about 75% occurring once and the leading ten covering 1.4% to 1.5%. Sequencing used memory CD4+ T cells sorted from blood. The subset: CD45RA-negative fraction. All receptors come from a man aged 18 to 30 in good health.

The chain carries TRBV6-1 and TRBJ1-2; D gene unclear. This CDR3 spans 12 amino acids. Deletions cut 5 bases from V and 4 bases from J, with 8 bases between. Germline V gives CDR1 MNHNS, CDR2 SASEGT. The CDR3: CASSPGTYGYTF. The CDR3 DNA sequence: TGTGCCAGCAGTCCCGGAACCTATGGCTACACCTTC.

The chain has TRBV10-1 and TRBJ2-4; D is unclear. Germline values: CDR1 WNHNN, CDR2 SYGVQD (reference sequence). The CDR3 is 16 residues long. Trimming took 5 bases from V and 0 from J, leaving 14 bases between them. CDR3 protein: CASSIRTELAKNIQYF. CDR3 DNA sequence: TGCGCCAGCAGTATCCGGACGGAACTAGCCAAAAACATTCAGTACTTC.

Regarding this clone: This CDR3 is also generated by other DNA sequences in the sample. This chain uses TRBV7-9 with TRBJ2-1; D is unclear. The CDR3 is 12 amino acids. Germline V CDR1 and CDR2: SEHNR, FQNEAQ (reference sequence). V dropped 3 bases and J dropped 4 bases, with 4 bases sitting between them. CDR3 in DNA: TGTGCCAGCAGCTTGGGGTACAATGAGCAGTTCTTC. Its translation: CASSLGYNEQFF.

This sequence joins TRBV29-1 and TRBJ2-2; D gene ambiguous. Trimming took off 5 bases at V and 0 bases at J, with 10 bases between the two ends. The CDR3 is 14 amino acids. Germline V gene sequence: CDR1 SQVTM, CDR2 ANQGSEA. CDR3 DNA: TGCAGCGTTCCCTCGTATTCGAACACCGGGGAGCTGTTTTTT. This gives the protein CSVPSYSNTGELFF.

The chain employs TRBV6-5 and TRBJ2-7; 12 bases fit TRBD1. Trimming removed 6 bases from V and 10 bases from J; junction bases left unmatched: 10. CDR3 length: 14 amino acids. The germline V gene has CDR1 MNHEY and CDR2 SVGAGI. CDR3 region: CASSYRRDRGRQYF. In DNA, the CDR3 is TGTGCCAGCAGCTACCGCCGGGACAGGGGGCGTCAGTACTTC.